Presented here are 32 T cell receptor beta chains from one specimen sequenced in a study of regulatory T cells in long-lasting Graves disease. The time point denotes: newly diagnosed GD, antithyroid drugs for less than 3 months. PBMC RNA served as the TCR library source. To make TCR beta libraries, researchers used iRepertoire HTBI primers and Arm-PCR of CDR3 regions. TCRdb redid the calling of the multiplex PCR reads with MiXCR, one entry per CDR3 protein. The sample shows fewer than 500,000 distinct CDR3 sequences, around 15% of them seen only once. The same data also went into a second study, on T cells in Graves' hyperthyroidism and ophthalmopathy.

Sequenced here: peripheral blood mononuclear cells (PBMCs), sampled at new diagnosis, from a patient treated with antithyroid drugs. These receptors all stem from a man between 35 and 55 years old with Graves disease.

In this sample, this clonotype turned up many times. The chain is built from TRBV13 and TRBJ2-1; TRBD1 or TRBD2 may be the D gene (5 bases each). Germline V gene sequence: CDR1 PRHDT, CDR2 FYEKMQ (reference sequence). The CDR3 runs to 16 residues. The V gene lost 2 bases and the J gene lost 0 bases, with 11 bases spanning the gap. The CDR3 DNA reads as TGTGCCAGCAGCTTAAAGGGACCCTTCTCCTACAATGAGCAGTTCTTC. Protein: CASSLKGPFSYNEQFF. The full variable domain, its missing parts supplied by reference TRBV13 and TRBJ2-1, is AAGVIQSPRHLIKEKRETATLKCYPIPRHDTVYWYQQGPGQDPQFLISFYEKMQSDKGSIPDRFSAQQFSDYHSELNMSSLELGDSALYFCASSLKGPFSYNEQFFGPGTRLTVL.

This clonotype showed up just a few times. This chain uses TRBV24-1 with TRBJ2-3, with a possible D match to TRBD1 (6 bases). The CDR3 has 15 residues. Between the trimmed V and J ends, which lost 3 bases and 2 bases, there was a span of 11 bases. From germline, CDR1 is KGHDR and CDR2 SFDVKD. Written as DNA, the CDR3 is TGTGCCACCAGTGATACCGGGACAAACACAGATACGCAGTATTTT. It is translated as CATSDTGTNTDTQYF.

As for this clonotype: An end of the junction differs from the germline gene, which may be a read error. The chain combines TRBV13 with TRBJ2-1, with TRBD1 identical over 12 bases. This CDR3 contains 14 residues. Per germline, CDR1 PRHDT and CDR2 FYEKMQ (reference sequence). The CDR3 bases are TGTGCCAGCAGTTTGGGACAGGGGGCCAATGAGAAGTTCTTC. Protein sequence: CASSLGQGANEKFF. The variable domain in full, with the rest retrieved from reference TRBV13 and TRBJ2-1, is AAGVIQSPRHLIKEKRETATLKCYPIPRHDTVYWYQQGPGQDPQFLISFYEKMQSDKGSIPDRFSAQQFSDYHSELNMSSLELGDSALYFCASSLGQGANEKFFGPGTRLTVL.

This clonotype was detected ten times or more. V gene TRBV5-4 combines with J gene TRBJ1-1; D is unresolved. Trimming stripped 4 bases from V and 7 bases from J, with 11 bases between. The CDR3 contains 12 residues. Germline V gene data show CDR1 as SGHNT and CDR2 as YYREEE (reference sequence). In DNA form, the CDR3 reads TGTGCCAGCAGCCCCCAAGACGGTGAAGCTTTCTTT. Translation: CASSPQDGEAFF.

The rearrangement joins TRBV3-1 to TRBJ2-1; 12 nucleotides line up with TRBD2. This CDR3 contains 17 residues. Per germline, CDR1 LGHDT and CDR2 YNNKEL (reference sequence). V lost 0 bases to trimming and J lost 7 bases; unmatched junction nucleotides: 7. The CDR3 sequence: CASSQEWASGRGNEQFF. The CDR3 nucleotides read TGTGCCAGCAGCCAAGAGTGGGCTAGCGGGAGGGGGAATGAGCAGTTCTTC.

The V and J genes are TRBV28 and TRBJ2-7; 9 positions agree with TRBD1. Trimming at V came to 6 bases and at J to 1 base, leaving 7 bases not matched to a gene. The CDR3 covers 15 residues. CDR1 is MDHEN and CDR2 is SYDVKM in the germline V gene. CDR3 amino acids: CASRPPGTGSYEQYF. The CDR3 region has the DNA TGTGCCAGCAGGCCACCCGGGACAGGGTCCTACGAGCAGTACTTC.

Concerning this clonotype: A much more abundant neighbour one base away suggests this may be a read error. V and J are TRBV28 and TRBJ1-4; D is unclear. CDR3 length equals 14 residues. V lost 8 bases, J lost 5 bases, and 15 bases lay in between. The germline V gene encodes CDR1 MDHEN and CDR2 SYDVKM. The CDR3 region has the DNA TGTGCCAGCCTCCTTCCGGGTTCAAATGAAAAACTGTTTTTT. It yields the protein CASLLPGSNEKLFF.

This clonotype was counted many times. The chain links TRBV6-1 to TRBJ2-7, with D maybe TRBD1 (5 bases). Germline loops: CDR1 MNHNS, CDR2 SASEGT. The CDR3 spans 15 residues. Trimming cost V 8 bases and J 2 bases, with 19 bases left between them. The CDR3 coding sequence is TGTGCCAGCCAAACCTTAGAAGACAGTGCCTACGAGCAGTACTTC. It is translated as CASQTLEDSAYEQYF.

This clonotype was seen more than once but under ten times. CDR3 in amino acids: CATSEASGRAPYF. The CDR3 region has the DNA TGTGCCACCAGTGAAGCTAGCGGGAGGGCCCCGTATTTT. This chain links TRBV24-1 with TRBJ2-3; 12 bases match TRBD2. Germline values: CDR1 KGHDR, CDR2 SFDVKD. V dropped 4 bases and J dropped 14; count of bases not matched to a gene: 6. The CDR3 covers 13 residues.

There are a few counts of this clonotype. The chain uses TRBV6-1 and TRBJ1-4, with D maybe TRBD1 (5 bases). Germline V lookup: CDR1 MNHNS, CDR2 SASEGT. Between the trimmed V and J ends, which lost 6 bases and 0 bases, there was a span of 11 bases. CDR3 length: 15 amino acids. CDR3 nucleotide sequence: TGTGCCAGCAGAAGACCGACAGCAACTAATGAAAAACTGTTTTTT. It encodes CASRRPTATNEKLFF.

This clonotype was detected a few times. The chain joins TRBV5-1 to TRBJ1-1; no definite D call. Germline CDR1 is SGHRS and CDR2 is YFSETQ. This CDR3 region has 15 residues. V dropped 2 bases and J dropped 0 bases, with 11 bases sitting between them. DNA of the CDR3: TGCGCCAGCAGCTTAGGGCGCGTCCTGAACACTGAAGCTTTCTTT. Its translation: CASSLGRVLNTEAFF.

Details on this clonotype: Compared with germline, one end of the junction differs, possibly owing to a read error. The V and J genes are TRBV7-9 and TRBJ1-1; weak D call: TRBD1 (5 bases). Germline loops: CDR1 SEHNR, CDR2 FQNEAQ (reference sequence). The CDR3 consists of 12 residues. The CDR3 reads CASSLLQLGTAF. The CDR3 region has the DNA TGTGCCAGCAGCCTACTACAGCTTGGGACGGCGTTT.

The CDR3 DNA reads TGTGCCAGCAGTTTCGCCGGGACCCTAGGGGAGACCCAGTACTTC. Protein product: CASSFAGTLGETQYF. The J gene is TRBJ2-5, the V gene TRBV28; D is possibly TRBD1 or TRBD2 (5 bases each). Per the germline V gene, CDR1 is MDHEN and CDR2 is SYDVKM. The CDR3 runs to 15 residues. V was trimmed by 3 bases and J by 5 bases, leaving 16 bases between them.

There are a few counts of this clonotype. A much larger clone differs by one base, so this may be a read error. The gene calls are TRBV6-1 and TRBJ2-5; TRBD1 agrees at 9 bases. In germline, CDR1 is MNHNS, CDR2 SASEGT. The CDR3 runs to 13 residues. The CDR3 here is CAGRTGGGKTQYF. DNA of the CDR3: TGTGCCGGCAGAACAGGGGGCGGGAAGACCCAGTACTTC.

This clonotype was observed at least ten times. This chain uses TRBV28 with TRBJ2-5, with D possibly being TRBD2 (6 bases). The CDR3 runs 15 residues. V gave up 2 bases and J gave up 5 bases, with 15 bases separating them. Germline V CDR1 and CDR2: MDHEN, SYDVKM. The chain's CDR3 is CASSLISGAYETQYF. The CDR3 DNA sequence: TGTGCCAGCAGTTTAATCTCGGGAGCGTATGAGACCCAGTACTTC.

This clonotype appeared many times. This chain joins TRBV18 and TRBJ1-1; D unclear. CDR3 length equals 14 residues. Germline V gene sequence: CDR1 KGHSH, CDR2 LQKENI. The V end lost 2 bases, the J end lost 1 base, and 8 bases lay between the germline ends. The CDR3 bases are TGTGCCAGCTCACCAGGGTCGAAGAACACTGAAGCTTTCTTT. This encodes CASSPGSKNTEAFF.

This clonotype was seen at least ten times. V usage is TRBV28 and J usage is TRBJ1-2; 8 bases map to TRBD1. V lost 6 bases, J lost 3 bases, and 6 bases stayed unmatched. The germline V gene encodes CDR1 MDHEN and CDR2 SYDVKM. CDR3 length: 14 residues. In DNA form, the CDR3 reads TGTGCCAGCAGGGACAGGGCTAGATACTATGGCTACACCTTC. Translation gives CASRDRARYYGYTF.

As regards this clonotype: A much more abundant neighbour one base away suggests this may be a read error. CDR3 residues: CASSEGGTGELFF. The CDR3 DNA sequence: TGTGCCAGCAGTGAGGGGGGGACCGGGGAGCTGTTTTTT. The gene calls are TRBV2 and TRBJ2-2; TRBD2 agrees at 7 bases. CDR1 SNHLY and CDR2 FYNNEI come from the germline V gene. The ends lost 3 bases at V and 5 bases at J; junction bases unmatched: 0. The CDR3 is 13 amino acids.

J is TRBJ2-3 and V is TRBV27; a possible D gene is TRBD1 (6 bases). Trimming shortened V by 3 bases and J by 6 bases, and 13 bases separated the two germline ends. Germline CDR1 MNHEY, CDR2 SMNVEV (reference sequence). This CDR3 spans 14 amino acids. CDR3 amino acids: CASSFWGQGDTQYF. CDR3 in DNA: TGTGCCAGCAGTTTCTGGGGACAAGGCGATACGCAGTATTTT.

The CDR3 DNA follows: TGTGCCTCACGGACAAGGAATAATGAAAAACTGTTTTTT. Its translation: CASRTRNNEKLFF. V gene TRBV6-1 combines with J gene TRBJ1-4, with a possible D match to TRBD1 (5 bases). This CDR3 has 13 amino acids. Trimming stripped 11 bases from V and 4 bases from J, with 14 bases between. CDR1 is MNHNS, CDR2 SASEGT, per germline.

This clonotype has only a few counts. This chain connects TRBV27 to TRBJ1-6; D not certain. Trimming removed 1 base from V and 10 bases from J, with 8 bases in between. Germline CDR1 reads MNHEY; CDR2 reads SMNVEV (reference sequence). This CDR3 spans 13 amino acids. In DNA, the CDR3 is TGTGCCAGCAGTTTATTGGTTGACTCACCCCTCCACTTT. As protein: CASSLLVDSPLHF.

J is TRBJ1-2 and V is TRBV29-1; 7 bases agree with TRBD1. This CDR3 is built from 13 residues. Germline trimming cut 3 bases from V and 2 bases from J; bases unmatched to any gene: 3. The germline gives CDR1 SQVTM, CDR2 ANQGSEA. The CDR3 coding sequence is TGCAGCGTTGACGGGACAGTAAACTATGGCTACACCTTC. This sequence encodes CSVDGTVNYGYTF.

This clonotype was seen repeatedly, ten times or more. The chain uses TRBV12-3 or TRBV12-4 and TRBJ2-7, with D possibly TRBD1 on 5 matching bases. There are 14 residues in the CDR3. The V gene lost 3 bases and the J gene lost 6 bases, with 15 bases spanning the gap. CDR3 DNA sequence: TGTGCCAGCAGTTTGGCGGTAAGGGGTCCCGAGCAGTACTTC. Residues: CASSLAVRGPEQYF.

This clonotype occurred many times. The chain carries TRBV7-8 and TRBJ1-1; TRBD1 agrees at 7 bases. Germline lookup yields CDR1 SGHVS and CDR2 FQNEAQ. This CDR3 spans 15 amino acids. With V trimmed by 2 bases and J by 4 bases, 7 bases remained unmatched. This CDR3 is CASSLMGTAATEAFF. In DNA, the CDR3 is TGTGCCAGCAGCTTAATGGGGACAGCGGCCACTGAAGCTTTCTTT.

Turning to this clonotype: A much more abundant neighbour one base away suggests this may be a read error. The genes are TRBV28 and TRBJ2-5; 7 bases fit TRBD1. V shed 8 bases, J shed 2 bases, and the junction held 2 bases outside the gene matches. This CDR3 has 12 amino acids. CDR1 is MDHEN and CDR2 is SYDVKM in the germline V gene. The CDR3 region is CASGDSQETQYF. The DNA of the CDR3 is TGTGCCAGCGGGGACAGTCAAGAGACCCAGTACTTC.

This clonotype was detected once. The chain has TRBV10-3 and TRBJ2-2; D not certain. Germline V gives CDR1 ENHRY, CDR2 SYGVKD. The CDR3 length is 14 residues. V lost 0 bases and J 6 bases, leaving 8 bases between the germline ends. The DNA for the CDR3 is TGTGCCATCAGTGAGTCTATCGGTTCCGGGGAGCTGTTTTTT. Translating gives CAISESIGSGELFF.

This clonotype was counted at least ten times. V gene TRBV2 combines with J gene TRBJ1-2; 8 nucleotides match TRBD1. The CDR3 has 13 amino acids. CDR1 is SNHLY and CDR2 is FYNNEI in the germline V gene. J was trimmed by 4 bases and V by 5 bases; bases with no gene match: 3. CDR3 amino acids: CASSYTGGYGYTF. The CDR3 nucleotides read TGTGCCAGCAGTTATACAGGGGGCTATGGCTACACCTTC. The variable domain in full, with the rest retrieved from reference TRBV2 and TRBJ1-2, is EPEVTQTPSHQVTQMGQEVILRCVPISNHLYFYWYRQILGQKVEFLVSFYNNEISEKSEIFDDQFSVERPDGSNFTLKIRSTKLEDSAMYFCASSYTGGYGYTFGSGTRLTVV.

Concerning this clonotype: The junction shows a germline mismatch at one end, possibly a read error. V usage is TRBV10-2 and J usage is TRBJ2-7, with 11 bases fitting TRBD2. Germline CDR1 WSHSY, CDR2 SAAADI. The CDR3 runs to 19 residues. The CDR3 bases are TGTGCCAGCAGTTACCGCCTCGGTGGTAGCGGGAGGGCGAACTACGAGCAGTACTTC. Its translation is CASSYRLGGSGRANYEQYF.

The J gene is TRBJ1-3, the V gene TRBV25-1; a weak D match, TRBD1 (5 bases). Germline V gene data show CDR1 as MGHDK and CDR2 as SYGVNS. V was cut by 2 bases and J by 0 bases, with 5 bases left in between. The CDR3 extends over 14 amino acids. The CDR3 region has the DNA TGTGCCAGCAGTGAAACAGGCTCTGGAAACACCATATATTTT. It is translated as CASSETGSGNTIYF.

In the case of this clonotype: A single base separates this from a much larger clone, so it may be a read error. The chain is built from TRBV4-1 and TRBJ2-3; 7 bases map to TRBD1. The CDR3 length is 15 residues. Germline V gives CDR1 MGHRA, CDR2 YSYEKL. CDR3 protein: CASSQGTGLTDTRYF. CDR3 nucleotide sequence: TGCGCCAGCAGCCAAGGGACAGGCCTCACAGATACGCGGTATTTT.

This clonotype was picked up many times. The rearrangement links TRBV12-3 or TRBV12-4 to TRBJ2-7; TRBD1 aligns across 9 bases. The CDR3 runs to 13 residues. V was clipped by 6 bases and J by 6 bases; unmatched bases: 6. The CDR3 sequence is CASSSGQGAEQYF. CDR3 sequence (DNA): TGTGCCAGCAGCTCGGGACAGGGCGCCGAGCAGTACTTC.

This clonotype was counted only a few times. This chain joins TRBV12-3 or TRBV12-4 and TRBJ2-7, with D possibly being TRBD2 (5 bases). Between the trimmed V and J ends, which lost 3 bases and 12 bases, there was a span of 12 bases. The CDR3 covers 11 residues. This CDR3 is CASSFSGLMYF. The DNA of the CDR3 is TGTGCCAGCAGTTTTTCAGGACTCATGTACTTC.